This entry lists 10 T cell receptor beta chains sequenced from one sample in a study of T cell clonality in common variable immunodeficiency. Only in-frame clones appear in the TCRdb table, and some are missing; sequencing was by immunoSEQ multiplex PCR. In total the sample includes 40,000 to 50,000 clones, none of them seen once. The specimen sequenced was peripheral blood mononuclear cells. The receptors come from a person between 18 and 70 years old in good health.

Sample share makes this clone medium-sized. The read stops 3 residues short of the end of the CDR3; the missing end is completed from the germline J gene. The V gene is TRBV15, the J gene TRBJ2-2; 7 bases match TRBD2. Trimming cost V 1 base and J 4 bases; bases outside gene matches: 3. The CDR3 consists of 15 residues. Germline V gives CDR1 LNHNV, CDR2 YYDKDF (reference sequence). CDR3 DNA, as far as it was read: TGTGCCACCAGCAGAGCGGGGGGAGGCACCGGGGAG. As protein: CATSRAGGGTGE. The whole CDR3 reads CATSRAGGGTGELFF. Supplemented by reference TRBV15 and TRBJ2-2, the full variable domain reads DAMVIQNPRYQVTQFGKPVTLSCSQTLNHNVMYWYQQKSSQAPKLLFHYYDKDFNNEADTPDNFQSRRPNTSFCFLDIRSPGLGDTAMYLCATSRAGGGTGELFFGEGSRLTVL.

This clone appeared many times. The sequenced fragment ends 3 residues before the CDR3 boundary, so the rest is inferred from the germline J gene. The chain combines TRBV5-1 with TRBJ1-1; the D is unclear. The CDR3 sequence is 14 residues long. The germline V gene encodes CDR1 SGHRS and CDR2 YFSETQ. Trimming cost V 3 bases and J 2 bases, with 11 bases left between them. CDR3: CASSSHTANTEAFF. The part of the CDR3 DNA that was read is TGCGCCAGCAGCTCCCACACAGCTAACACTGAA. Filled out from reference TRBV5-1 and TRBJ1-1, the complete variable domain reads KAGVTQTPRYLIKTRGQQVTLSCSPISGHRSVSWYQQTPGQGLQFLFEYFSETQRNKGNFPGRFSGRQFSNSRSEMNVSTLELGDSALYLCASSSHTANTEAFFGQGTRLTVV.

The table lists this clone with many counts. The sequenced fragment ends 3 residues before the CDR3 boundary, so the rest is inferred from the germline J gene. The genes are TRBV5-1 and TRBJ1-6, with TRBD1 matching 7 bases. This CDR3 has 14 residues. Germline CDR1 reads SGHRS; CDR2 reads YFSETQ. The sequenced CDR3 bases are TGCGCCAGCAGCTTGTATGCGACAGGGAATCCC. It specifies CASSLYATGNP. In full, the CDR3 is CASSLYATGNPLHF. Filled out from reference TRBV5-1 and TRBJ1-6, the complete variable domain reads KAGVTQTPRYLIKTRGQQVTLSCSPISGHRSVSWYQQTPGQGLQFLFEYFSETQRNKGNFPGRFSGRQFSNSRSEMNVSTLELGDSALYLCASSLYATGNPLHFGNGTRLTVT.

This clone has a count of ten or more. The read comes to an end 3 residues before the CDR3 does, leaving the germline J gene to fill in the end. The rearrangement links TRBV18 to TRBJ1-6, with a tentative D call TRBD1 (6 bases). In germline, CDR1 is KGHSH, CDR2 LQKENI. V was clipped by 1 base and J by 11 bases, with 9 bases between them. The CDR3 totals 13 residues. The sequenced CDR3 bases are TGTGCCAGCTCACCACGGGACAATACACCC. As protein: CASSPRDNTP. The CDR3 reads in full as CASSPRDNTPLHF.

This clone was seen at least ten times. CDR3 residues: CASSEVAKLNYGYTF. The DNA read from the CDR3 is TGTGCCAGCAGTGAGGTAGCAAAACTCAACTATGGC. V usage is TRBV6-1 and J usage is TRBJ1-2, with D unclear. The read ends 3 residues early relative to the CDR3; the germline J gene fills the gap. The CDR3 runs to 15 residues. Germline V gene data show CDR1 as MNHNS and CDR2 as SASEGT. V was cut by 3 bases and J by 2 bases, with 13 bases left in between.

This clone was recorded many times. The read ends 3 residues before the CDR3 terminus; that terminus is restored from the germline J gene. The chain has TRBV15 and TRBJ2-2, with D possibly called TRBD1 or TRBD2 (5 bases each). Germline CDR1 and CDR2: LNHNV and YYDKDF (reference sequence). The CDR3 is 15 residues long. The CDR3 bases that were read are TGTGCCAGCAAGAGAGGGGCAGGGCTTAATGAAAAG. Protein sequence: CASKRGAGLNEK. The CDR3, in full, reads CASKRGAGLNEKLFF.

This clone has a count of ten or more. The DNA ends 3 residues before the CDR3 does, and the rest of the CDR3 is filled in from the germline J gene. The chain employs TRBV7-2 and TRBJ1-2; the match to TRBD1 covers 7 bases. The J segment lost 1 base and the V segment lost 3 bases, leaving 5 bases of the junction unmatched. The germline V gene has CDR1 SGHTA and CDR2 FQGNSA. The CDR3 spans 15 residues. The CDR3 here is CASSFRRQGNYGYTF. CDR3 bases read: TGTGCCAGCAGCTTCCGCCGACAGGGTAACTATGGC.

With respect to this clone: Within the sample, other DNA sequences also encode this same CDR3. The covered CDR3 bases are TGTGCCAGCTCCCCCCCTGGAGGGGTTAAAAACATT. Translation gives CASSPPGGVKNI. The entire CDR3 protein reads CASSPPGGVKNIQYF. This chain links TRBV18 with TRBJ2-4, with a weak D call TRBD2 (6 bases). The read ends 3 residues shy of where the CDR3 ends; the end is completed using the germline J gene. The germline V gene encodes CDR1 KGHSH and CDR2 LQKENI. This CDR3 contains 15 residues. V shed 6 bases and J shed 4 bases, with 16 bases lying between them.

This clone was observed at least ten times. The sequence runs out 3 residues before the end of the CDR3; the remainder is reconstructed from the germline J gene. This sequence joins TRBV16 and TRBJ2-3, with no clear D. V was trimmed by 0 bases and J by 3 bases, leaving 10 bases between them. CDR1 and CDR2 from the germline V gene are KGHSY and FQNENV. This CDR3 is 15 amino acids long. The CDR3 bases that were read are TGTGCCAGCAGCCAATCCTGGGCATCGACAGATACG. Amino acid sequence: CASSQSWASTDT. The full CDR3 is CASSQSWASTDTQYF.

This clone was found many times. From the germline J gene comes the end of the CDR3, since the read stops 3 residues before it. V is TRBV30 and J is TRBJ2-1, with 13 bases lining up with TRBD2. The CDR3 consists of 21 residues. Germline V gene data show CDR1 as GTSNPN and CDR2 as SVGIG (reference sequence). The trim removed 1 base at V and 0 bases at J, leaving 15 bases unmatched. The CDR3 is CAWSGVLGLAGRQSSYNEQFF. The DNA read from the CDR3 is TGTGCCTGGAGTGGAGTACTGGGACTAGCGGGGCGCCAAAGCTCCTACAATGAG.